Each of the 18 T cell receptor beta chains below was sequenced from the same sample in a study of blood T cell repertoires in COVID-19. Produced via immunoSEQ multiplex PCR; TCRdb's table is partial and in-frame only. The sample has around 140,000 clones; roughly four fifths are singletons. The sequenced sample was peripheral blood. The source of these receptors is a human donor in a cohort sampled during active COVID-19.

The gene calls are TRBV30 and TRBJ2-7; D may be TRBD2 (7 bases). Germline V gene sequence: CDR1 GTSNPN, CDR2 SVGIG (reference sequence). The CDR3 extends over 13 amino acids. Trimming took 5 bases from V and 6 from J, leaving 17 bases between them. The CDR3 DNA reads as TGTGCCTGGGGGGGGGACATTAAAGGCGAGCAGTACTTC. It is translated as CAWGGDIKGEQYF.

This clone was counted only a few times. The rearrangement joins TRBV7-2 to TRBJ2-5; 8 positions match TRBD2. The CDR3 is 15 residues long. Germline CDR1 is SGHTA and CDR2 is FQGNSA. V shed 3 bases, J shed 5 bases, and the junction held 8 bases outside the gene matches. The CDR3 DNA is TGTGCCAGCAGCTTTCCGGGGGGGGGAGTGGAGACCCAGTACTTC. It is translated as CASSFPGGGVETQYF.

This rearrangement joins TRBV27 to TRBJ1-1, with D possibly TRBD1 on 6 matching bases. The CDR3 runs 15 residues. CDR1 is MNHEY and CDR2 is SMNVEV in the germline V gene (reference sequence). The germline V and J ends were trimmed by 4 bases and 0 bases, with 12 bases remaining between them. CDR3 nucleotide sequence: TGTGCCAGCAGTTCGAACAGGGAAATGAACACTGAAGCTTTCTTT. It yields the protein CASSSNREMNTEAFF.

Details on this clone: This specimen includes other DNA sequences encoding the same CDR3. The chain has TRBV20-1 and TRBJ1-5, with D unresolved. With 6 bases removed from V and 4 bases from J, the gap between germline ends came to 7 bases. The CDR3 has 11 amino acids. Germline V lookup: CDR1 DFQATT, CDR2 SNEGSKA (reference sequence). The CDR3 nucleotides read TGCAGTGCGTCGGGTAATCAGCCCCAGCATTTT. Translating gives CSASGNQPQHF.

This clone was seen only a few times. The chain combines TRBV5-1 with TRBJ2-2; the D gene is possibly TRBD2 (6 bases). The germline V gene encodes CDR1 SGHRS and CDR2 YFSETQ. V lost 2 bases to trimming and J lost 5 bases, with 13 bases between them. This CDR3 spans 15 amino acids. The CDR3 here is CASSLDSAGTGELFF. The CDR3 region has the DNA TGCGCCAGCAGCTTAGACAGCGCGGGGACCGGGGAGCTGTTTTTT.

The chain recombines TRBV5-1 with TRBJ2-1, with D maybe TRBD1 (5 bases). The CDR3 length is 14 residues. The V end was cut by 0 bases, the J end by 1 base, with 5 bases between. Looked up from germline, CDR1 is SGHRS and CDR2 is YFSETQ. CDR3 sequence reads: CASSLGQSYNEQFF. CDR3 coding DNA: TGCGCCAGCAGCTTGGGACAGTCCTACAATGAGCAGTTCTTC.

This chain uses TRBV28 with TRBJ2-3, with D perhaps matching TRBD1 (6 bases). V was cut by 9 bases and J by 2 bases, with 18 bases left in between. Germline-derived CDR1 and CDR2 are MDHEN and SYDVKM. CDR3 length equals 15 residues. The CDR3 coding sequence is TGTGCCAGTCTCTCCAGGGGTCGGGCCACAGATACGCAGTATTTT. It codes for CASLSRGRATDTQYF.

This rearrangement joins TRBV29-1 to TRBJ2-1; D not certain. Looked up from germline, CDR1 is SQVTM and CDR2 is ANQGSEA. The V gene lost 7 bases and the J gene lost 6 bases, with 16 bases spanning the gap. CDR3 length: 13 residues. The CDR3 reads CSADRVGSNEQFF. The CDR3 nucleotides are TGCAGCGCAGATCGGGTAGGCAGCAATGAGCAGTTCTTC.

The CDR3 DNA is TGTGCCAGCAGTTACCCATCCGGGACAGGGAGCTACGAGCAGTACTTC. As protein: CASSYPSGTGSYEQYF. The rearrangement joins TRBV25-1 to TRBJ2-7, with 9 bases matching TRBD1. The germline CDR1 and CDR2 sequences are MGHDK and SYGVNS. The CDR3 covers 16 residues. Unmatched junction bases numbered 11, after V lost 5 bases and J lost 3 bases.

This clone was observed a single time. This chain connects TRBV30 to TRBJ2-7; 7 positions agree with TRBD1. Looked up from germline, CDR1 is GTSNPN and CDR2 is SVGIG (reference sequence). CDR3 size: 13 residues. V trimming: 4 bases; J trimming: 2 bases; junction bases outside the gene matches: 5. The CDR3 DNA follows: TGTGCCTGGAATCAGGGGGTGACCTACGAGCAGTACTTC. Encoded protein: CAWNQGVTYEQYF. The full variable domain, in which reference TRBV30 and TRBJ2-7 provide the parts outside the CDR3, is SQTIHQWPATLVQPVGSPLSLECTVEGTSNPNLYWYRQAAGRGLQLLFYSVGIGQISSEVPQNLSASRPQDRQFILSSKKLLLSDSGFYLCAWNQGVTYEQYFGPGTRLTVT.

The V gene is TRBV3-1 (or the pseudogene TRBV3-2), the J gene TRBJ1-3; D is ambiguous. The CDR3 is 15 amino acids. CDR1 is LGHDT and CDR2 is YNNKEL in the germline V gene (reference sequence). V was shortened by 2 bases and J by 4 bases, with 12 bases between the two germline ends. CDR3 region: CASSQRLGLGNTIYF. In DNA form, the CDR3 reads TGTGCCAGCAGCCAACGACTGGGTCTGGGAAACACCATATATTTT.

The V and J genes are TRBV10-3 and TRBJ1-2, with TRBD1 matching over 10 bases. V trimming: 9 bases; J trimming: 9 bases; junction bases outside the gene matches: 10. Germline CDR1 and CDR2: ENHRY and SYGVKD. This CDR3 region has 13 residues. CDR3 bases: TGTGCCATAGGGGACAGGGGAATCGGAAGCTACACCTTC. The encoded protein is CAIGDRGIGSYTF.

The chain is built from TRBV7-2 and TRBJ2-1; D possibly corresponds to TRBD2 (6 bases). CDR3 size: 14 residues. Germline values: CDR1 SGHTA, CDR2 FQGNSA. V was pared by 3 bases and J by 7 bases, with 13 bases between. CDR3 sequence (DNA): TGTGCCAGCAGCTTGTCAGAGACTAGTAATGAGCAGTTCTTC. Encoded protein: CASSLSETSNEQFF.

V usage is TRBV7-9 and J usage is TRBJ2-2; 11 nucleotides align to TRBD2. The CDR3 totals 17 residues. CDR1 SEHNR and CDR2 FQNEAQ come from the germline V gene (reference sequence). V lost 5 bases, J lost 1 base, and 6 bases stayed unmatched. In nucleotides, the CDR3 is TGTGCCAGCAGCAATAGCGGGAGGGCCTTGAACACCGGGGAGCTGTTTTTT. Residues: CASSNSGRALNTGELFF.

The rearrangement links TRBV11-3 to TRBJ2-1; D is unclear. This CDR3 contains 14 residues. CDR1 is SGHNT, CDR2 YENEEA, per germline. The V end lost 3 bases, the J end lost 0 bases, and 6 bases lay between the germline ends. CDR3 residues: CASSFASSYNEQFF. CDR3 DNA sequence: TGTGCCAGCAGCTTTGCTAGCTCCTACAATGAGCAGTTCTTC.

This clone has more than one count but fewer than ten. This sequence joins TRBV18 and TRBJ2-7; 9 bases are a match to TRBD2. Per the germline V gene, CDR1 is KGHSH and CDR2 is LQKENI. The CDR3 extends over 15 amino acids. V lost 5 bases, J lost 0 bases, and 5 bases stayed unmatched. In nucleotides, the CDR3 is TGTGCCAGCTCAACGACTAGCGGATACTCCTACGAGCAGTACTTC. Residues: CASSTTSGYSYEQYF. The entire variable domain, with the rest obtained from reference TRBV18 and TRBJ2-7, is as follows: NAGVMQNPRHLVRRRGQEARLRCSPMKGHSHVYWYRQLPEEGLKFMVYLQKENIIDESGMPKERFSAEFPKEGPSILRIQQVVRGDSAAYFCASSTTSGYSYEQYFGPGTRLTVT.

The chain links TRBV7-2 to TRBJ1-5, with 7 bases that match TRBD1. Looked up from germline, CDR1 is SGHTA and CDR2 is FQGNSA. J lost 9 bases, V lost 5 bases, and 10 bases had no gene match. This CDR3 region has 14 residues. The CDR3 sequence: CASSLDRVSRPQHF. The CDR3 nucleotides read TGTGCCAGCAGCCTCGACAGGGTTTCACGGCCCCAGCATTTT.

The V call is TRBV4-2, the J call TRBJ2-1; 8 bases map to TRBD2. V lost 0 bases and J lost 9; bases outside the gene matches: 4. CDR1 is LGHNA, CDR2 YNFKEQ, per germline. The length of the CDR3 is 14 residues. The chain's CDR3 is CASSQERLASEQFF. The DNA of the CDR3 is TGTGCCAGCAGCCAAGAAAGACTAGCGAGTGAGCAGTTCTTC.